This TCR beta chain is drawn from a study of cytomegalovirus exposure and HLA in healthy donors. About the research overall: When 398 donors were genotyped, about 80% of them were found to fall in the Caucasian-associated ancestry cluster.

Vbeta (60) and Jbeta (13) primers were used in the PCR. Clones were sequenced by immunoSEQ multiplex PCR, and TCRdb holds only the in-frame ones, with some missing. Of tens of thousands of clones detected, less than 75% appear once; the ten largest clones hold roughly 22%. On this clone itself: Its antigen remains unknown.

This CDR3 has 13 residues. Trimming cost V 4 bases and J 4 bases, with 8 bases left between them. The germline V gene encodes CDR1 SGHRS and CDR2 YFSETQ. Study findings and constraints: A later analysis, which compared TCR beta chains of equal frequency, found the HLA-associated ones more clonally expanded.

The sequence was collected from a woman aged 50 to 60 in good health and CMV-seropositive. The sample consisted of PBMCs. The chain recombines TRBV5-1 with TRBJ2-2; D call uncertain. The CDR3 loop reads CASSPYSTGELFF. In DNA, the CDR3 is TGCGCCAGCAGCCCATACAGCACCGGGGAGCTGTTTTTT.